A selection of T cell receptor beta chains follows, all from one sample in a study of graft-versus-host responses after intestinal transplantation. Clones were read by immunoSEQ multiplex PCR, and TCRdb kept only the in-frame ones, dropping some. This table holds 15,000 to 20,000 clones, 75% to 85% found once. Sequences were derived from ileum tissue, sampled 104 days after intestinal transplant. The origin of the receptors is a human patient who received an intestinal transplant, so some T cells may come from the graft donor. Both conserved end residues are part of each CDR3. A D gene is named only where the DNA matches it firmly. Size is omitted from some rows. Given values are once, few, many or a class for expanded clones.

-	TRBV12-2	-	TRBJ1-5	TGTGCAAAGTTACAGGGAAGCAATCAGCCCCAGCATTTT	CAKLQGSNQPQHF
-	TRBV6-1	-	TRBJ2-5	TGTGCCAGCAGTGCATGGGGGTATCAAGAGACCCAGTACTTC	CASSAWGYQETQYF
-	TRBV28	-	TRBJ2-5	TGTGCCAGCAGTGCAGACAGAAAACGGCGCCAAGAGACCCAGTACTTC	CASSADRKRRQETQYF
-	TRBV9	-	TRBJ2-3	TGTGCCAGCAGCGCCGGGCCCGATACGCAGTATTTT	CASSAGPDTQYF
-	TRBV28	-	TRBJ2-1	TGTGCCAGCAGCCCGAGGGGGGAGCCTTACAATGAGCAGTTCTTC	CASSPRGEPYNEQFF
-	TRBV15	few	TRBJ1-6	TGTGCCACCAGCTTCGGCAGGGATAATTCACCCCTCCACTTT	CATSFGRDNSPLHF
-	TRBV19	-	TRBJ1-5	TGTGCCAGTAGTATTCACCTCAGAGGCAATCAGCCCCAGCATTTT	CASSIHLRGNQPQHF
TRBD1	TRBV27	-	TRBJ2-7	TGTGCCAGCAGGCGACGGTCGGGACAGGGGTGGTACGAGCAGTACTTC	CASRRRSGQGWYEQYF
-	TRBV7-6	-	TRBJ1-2	TGTGCCAGCAGCTCCCTTGGAAGGGAGGTTGGCTACACCTTC	CASSSLGREVGYTF
-	TRBV11-3	-	TRBJ2-1	TGTGCCAGCAGCCCATCGGGACCCCGCTCCTACAATGAGCAGTTCTTC	CASSPSGPRSYNEQFF
-	TRBV18	-	TRBJ1-5	TGTGCCAGCTCACTCGTCCACCTAAAGCCCCAGCATTTT	CASSLVHLKPQHF
TRBD1	TRBV28	once	TRBJ1-1	TGTGCCAGCACTCGGACAGGAGTGAACACTGAAGCTTTCTTT	CASTRTGVNTEAFF
-	TRBV7-8	-	TRBJ2-5	TGTGCCAGCAGCTTCGGGGAGACCCAGTACTTC	CASSFGETQYF
TRBD1	TRBV27	-	TRBJ1-2	TGTGCCAGCAGTTTGACAGGGGTTCACTATGGCTACACCTTC	CASSLTGVHYGYTF
TRBD2	TRBV4-1	-	TRBJ2-1	TGCGCCAGCCGATCCAGACTAGCGGGATACAATGAGCAGTTCTTC	CASRSRLAGYNEQFF
-	TRBV19	-	TRBJ1-2	TGTGCCAGTACCCCAACAGGGAACCCAAGTGGCTACACCTTC	CASTPTGNPSGYTF
TRBD2	TRBV6-4	-	TRBJ2-3	TGTGCCAGCAGCCTCCAGCCTAGCGGGGGGACAGATACGCAGTATTTT	CASSLQPSGGTDTQYF
-	TRBV5-4	-	TRBJ1-2	TGTGCCAGCAGGATCTTCAGTGGGTATGGCTACACCTTC	CASRIFSGYGYTF
TRBD1	TRBV6-1	-	TRBJ1-5	TGTGCCAGCAGTGAACGGGACAGGGTGGTCTCGGGGAATCAGCCCCAGCATTTT	CASSERDRVVSGNQPQHF
TRBD2	TRBV6-1	few	TRBJ2-7	TGTGCCACCCTGGCTAGCGGGAGCCACGAGCAGTACTTC	CATLASGSHEQYF
-	TRBV5-1	-	TRBJ2-2	TGCGCCAGCAGCCCGGTGAGGGACCACACCGGGGAGCTGTTTTTT	CASSPVRDHTGELFF
-	TRBV7-6	-	TRBJ2-5	TGTGCCAGCAGCTTATACCGAGAGACCCAGTACTTC	CASSLYRETQYF
TRBD1	TRBV19	once	TRBJ2-1	TGTGCCAGCCGGAGAGGTGGGGACAGGGTTTTGGATGAGCAGTTCTTC	CASRRGGDRVLDEQFF
-	TRBV29-1	-	TRBJ2-2	TGCAGCGTTGATCCACAGGGGACTAACACCGGGGAGCTGTTTTTT	CSVDPQGTNTGELFF
-	TRBV28	-	TRBJ2-4	TGTGCCAGCAGTCCGACGAAGGGAGGTCCGAACATTCAGTACTTC	CASSPTKGGPNIQYF
-	TRBV27	-	TRBJ2-3	TGTGCCAGCAGAAAGGGAGGGGGCCTCACAGATACGCAGTATTTT	CASRKGGGLTDTQYF
-	TRBV4-1	few	TRBJ2-7	TGCGCCAGCAGCCAATATTCGGAGGACTACGAGCAGTACTTC	CASSQYSEDYEQYF
-	TRBV28	-	TRBJ2-2	TGTGCCTCTGAAAGCAATGGCGGACCAGTGAACACCGGGGAGCTGTTTTTT	CASESNGGPVNTGELFF
-	TRBV2	once	TRBJ2-7	TGTGCCAGCACCCCCCCTCCGGGCCCTCTGATCACCGAGCAGTACTTC	CASTPPPGPLITEQYF
TRBD1	TRBV7-8	-	TRBJ1-2	TGTGCCAGCAGCTTAGCGCCCCGGGACAGGTATCTAGTCTATGGCTACACCTTC	CASSLAPRDRYLVYGYTF
-	TRBV21-1	-	TRBJ2-7	TGTGCCAGCAGCGGCTCGCCTCCGGGACTAGCGGGGGTCCGTTCCTACGAGCAGTACTTC	CASSGSPPGLAGVRSYEQYF
-	TRBV4-1	once	TRBJ1-5	TGCGCCAGCAGCCAAGTGGTGATCCGGAATCAGCCCCAGCATTTT	CASSQVVIRNQPQHF
-	TRBV4-2	few	TRBJ1-1	TGTGCCAGCAGCTTAGACGGGCGGAGGGCTGAAGCTTTCTTT	CASSLDGRRAEAFF
-	TRBV7-7	-	TRBJ1-1	TGTGCCAGCCCCCAAGCCTGGGGGGGCGGGGGCGCTGAAGCTTTCTTT	CASPQAWGGGGAEAFF
TRBD1	TRBV18	-	TRBJ1-5	TGTGCCAGCTCACGAAGACAGGGATTTGATCAGCCCCAGCATTTT	CASSRRQGFDQPQHF
-	TRBV5-4	-	TRBJ2-5	TGTGCCAGCAGCTTGGACAGGAGAGGTCAGACCCAGTACTTC	CASSLDRRGQTQYF
-	TRBV15	-	TRBJ2-1	TGTGCCACCGGGCTGCGACAGGTCTCCTACAATGAGCAGTTCTTC	CATGLRQVSYNEQFF
-	TRBV14	-	TRBJ2-4	TGTGCCAGCAGCCAAGATAGCAGGGGTTTGGCCAAAAACATTCAGTACTTC	CASSQDSRGLAKNIQYF
TRBD2	TRBV4-2	-	TRBJ2-2	TGTGCCAGCAGCCATCCCGGCGGGAGCACCGGGGAGCTGTTTTTT	CASSHPGGSTGELFF
-	TRBV13	-	TRBJ1-1	TGTGCCAGCAGCTTCGATAGTAGCCCTGAAGCTTTCTTT	CASSFDSSPEAFF
TRBD2	TRBV5-1	-	TRBJ2-7	TGCGCCAGCAGCTTGAGAGCGGGAGGTTACTCCTACGAGCAGTACTTC	CASSLRAGGYSYEQYF
TRBD2	TRBV27	few	TRBJ2-3	TGTGCCAGCAGTTTACTAGCGGGAGGGTACACAGATACGCAGTATTTT	CASSLLAGGYTDTQYF
TRBD2	TRBV7-9	once	TRBJ2-7	TGTGCCAGCAGCTTAGGGGCTAGCGGTAGTACCTACGAGCAGTACTTC	CASSLGASGSTYEQYF
-	TRBV28	-	TRBJ2-5	TGTGCCAGCCTCGGGGAGACCCAGTACTTC	CASLGETQYF
-	TRBV28	-	TRBJ2-3	TGTGCCAGCAGTTTATTCGTTGGATCTAGCACAGATACGCAGTATTTT	CASSLFVGSSTDTQYF
-	TRBV11-3	-	TRBJ1-3	TGTGCCAGCAGCGACTCAGGGGGAAACACCATATATTTT	CASSDSGGNTIYF
TRBD2	TRBV6-5	-	TRBJ2-3	TGTGCCAGCAGTTATGTTGCACTAGCGGGAGTAGATACGCAGTATTTT	CASSYVALAGVDTQYF
TRBD1	TRBV5-5	few	TRBJ2-7	TGTGCCACCACCCTGGACAGGGAATACGAGCAGTACTTC	CATTLDREYEQYF
-	TRBV7-4	-	TRBJ2-7	TGTGCCAGCAGGATATCGTCGGAGGGAAAAGCCTACGAGCAGTACTTC	CASRISSEGKAYEQYF
-	TRBV27	once	TRBJ2-7	TGTGCCAGCAGTCCTCCGCTCGGAGGCTACGAGCAGTACTTC	CASSPPLGGYEQYF
-	TRBV9	-	TRBJ2-1	TGTGCCAGCAGCCTCAGGGGAGAGGGCTACAATGAGCAGTTCTTC	CASSLRGEGYNEQFF